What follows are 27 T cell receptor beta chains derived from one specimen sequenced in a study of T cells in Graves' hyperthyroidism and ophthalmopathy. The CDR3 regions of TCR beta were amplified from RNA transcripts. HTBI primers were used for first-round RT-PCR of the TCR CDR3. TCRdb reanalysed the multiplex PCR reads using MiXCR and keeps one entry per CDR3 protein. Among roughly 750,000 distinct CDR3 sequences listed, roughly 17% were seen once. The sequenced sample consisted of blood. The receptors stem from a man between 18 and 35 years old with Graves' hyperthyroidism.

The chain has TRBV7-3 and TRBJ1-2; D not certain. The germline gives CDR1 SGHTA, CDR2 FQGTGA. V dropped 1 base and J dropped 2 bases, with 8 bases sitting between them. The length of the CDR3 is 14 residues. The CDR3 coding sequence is TGTGCCAGCAGCTTAATGGGAGGGAACTATGGCTACACCTTC. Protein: CASSLMGGNYGYTF.

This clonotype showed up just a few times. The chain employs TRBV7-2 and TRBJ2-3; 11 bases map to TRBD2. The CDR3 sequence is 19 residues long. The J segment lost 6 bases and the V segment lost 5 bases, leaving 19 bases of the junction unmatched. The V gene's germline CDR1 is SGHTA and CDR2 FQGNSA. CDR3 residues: CASSPRLKTSGVVSDTQYF. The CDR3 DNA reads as TGTGCCAGCAGCCCCCGATTAAAGACTAGCGGGGTGGTTTCGGATACGCAGTATTTT.

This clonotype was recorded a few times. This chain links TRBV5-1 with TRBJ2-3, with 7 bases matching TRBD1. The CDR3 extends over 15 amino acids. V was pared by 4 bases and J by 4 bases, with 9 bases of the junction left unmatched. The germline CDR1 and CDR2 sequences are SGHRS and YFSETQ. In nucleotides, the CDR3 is TGCGCCAGCAGCCCGTTGACAGGGACGGCAGATACGCAGTATTTT. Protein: CASSPLTGTADTQYF.

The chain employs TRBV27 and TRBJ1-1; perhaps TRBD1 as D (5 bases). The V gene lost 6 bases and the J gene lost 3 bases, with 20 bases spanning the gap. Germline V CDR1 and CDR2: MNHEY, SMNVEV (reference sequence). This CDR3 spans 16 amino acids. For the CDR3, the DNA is TGTGCCAGCAGGCCGGATCCCGGGGCAACGGACACTGAAGCTTTCTTT. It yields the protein CASRPDPGATDTEAFF.

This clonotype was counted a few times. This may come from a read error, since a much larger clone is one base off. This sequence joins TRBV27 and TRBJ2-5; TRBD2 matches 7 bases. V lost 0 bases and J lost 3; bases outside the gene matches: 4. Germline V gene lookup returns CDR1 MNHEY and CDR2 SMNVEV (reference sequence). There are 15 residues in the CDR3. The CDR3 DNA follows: TGTGCCAGCAGTTTATCAGCGGGATCGAAAGAGACCCAGTACTTC. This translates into CASSLSAGSKETQYF.

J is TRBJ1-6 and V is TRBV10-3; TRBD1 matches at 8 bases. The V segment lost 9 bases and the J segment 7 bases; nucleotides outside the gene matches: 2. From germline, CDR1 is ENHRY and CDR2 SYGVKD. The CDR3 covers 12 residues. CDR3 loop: CAITGGNSPLHF. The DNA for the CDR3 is TGTGCCATTACAGGGGGAAATTCACCCCTCCACTTT.

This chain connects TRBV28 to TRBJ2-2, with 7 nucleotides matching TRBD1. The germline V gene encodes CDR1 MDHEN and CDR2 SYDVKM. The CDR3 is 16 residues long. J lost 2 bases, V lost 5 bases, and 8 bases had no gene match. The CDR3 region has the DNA TGTGCCAGCAGTCCGCCGACAGGGACCAACACCGGGGAGCTGTTTTTT. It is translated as CASSPPTGTNTGELFF.

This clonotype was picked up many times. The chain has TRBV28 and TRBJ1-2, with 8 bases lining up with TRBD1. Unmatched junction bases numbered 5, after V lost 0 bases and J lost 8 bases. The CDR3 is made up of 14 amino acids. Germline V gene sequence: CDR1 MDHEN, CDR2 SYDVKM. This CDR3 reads CASSLWQGAIGYTF. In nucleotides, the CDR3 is TGTGCCAGCAGTTTATGGCAGGGGGCAATCGGCTACACCTTC.

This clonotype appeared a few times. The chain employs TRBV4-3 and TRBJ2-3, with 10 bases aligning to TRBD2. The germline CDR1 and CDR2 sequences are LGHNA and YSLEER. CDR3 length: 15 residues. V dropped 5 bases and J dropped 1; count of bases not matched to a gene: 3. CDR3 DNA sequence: TGCGCCAGCAGCGGAGGGACTAGCGGCACAGATACGCAGTATTTT. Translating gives CASSGGTSGTDTQYF.

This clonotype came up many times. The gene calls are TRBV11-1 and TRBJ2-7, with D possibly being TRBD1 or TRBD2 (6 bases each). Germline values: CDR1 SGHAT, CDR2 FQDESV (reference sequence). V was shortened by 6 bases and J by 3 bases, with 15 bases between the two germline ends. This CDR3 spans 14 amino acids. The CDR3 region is CASSRRDTFYEQYF. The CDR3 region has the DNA TGTGCCAGCAGTCGGAGGGACACCTTCTACGAGCAGTACTTC.

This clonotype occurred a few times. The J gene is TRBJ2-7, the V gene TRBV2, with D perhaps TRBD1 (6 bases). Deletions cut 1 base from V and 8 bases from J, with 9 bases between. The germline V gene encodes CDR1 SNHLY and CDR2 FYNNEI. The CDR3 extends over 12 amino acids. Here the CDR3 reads CASSEGTAKQYF. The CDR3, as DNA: TGTGCCAGCAGTGAAGGGACAGCTAAGCAGTACTTC.

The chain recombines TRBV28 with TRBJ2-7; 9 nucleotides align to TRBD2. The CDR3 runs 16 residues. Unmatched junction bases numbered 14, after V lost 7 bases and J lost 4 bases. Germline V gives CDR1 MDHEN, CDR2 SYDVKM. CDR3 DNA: TGTGCCAGCACTCAACTAGCGGCGGGAGGGGAATACGAGCAGTACTTC. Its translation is CASTQLAAGGEYEQYF. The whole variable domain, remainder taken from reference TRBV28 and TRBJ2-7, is DVKVTQSSRYLVKRTGEKVFLECVQDMDHENMFWYRQDPGLGLRLIYFSYDVKMKEKGDIPEGYSVSREKKERFSLILESASTNQTSMYLCASTQLAAGGEYEQYFGPGTRLTVT.

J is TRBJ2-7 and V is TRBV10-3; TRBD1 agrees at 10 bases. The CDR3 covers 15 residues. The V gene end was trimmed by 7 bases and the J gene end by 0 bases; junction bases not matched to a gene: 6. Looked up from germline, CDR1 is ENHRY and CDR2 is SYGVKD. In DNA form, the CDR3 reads TGTGCCATCACCCCGGACAGGGGGAGCTCCTACGAGCAGTACTTC. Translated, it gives CAITPDRGSSYEQYF.

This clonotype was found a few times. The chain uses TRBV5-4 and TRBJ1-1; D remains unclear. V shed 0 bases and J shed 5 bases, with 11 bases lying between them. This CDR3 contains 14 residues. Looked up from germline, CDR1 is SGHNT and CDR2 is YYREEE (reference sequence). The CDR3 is CASSLVGLGTEAFF. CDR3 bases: TGTGCCAGCAGCTTGGTCGGACTCGGAACTGAAGCTTTCTTT.

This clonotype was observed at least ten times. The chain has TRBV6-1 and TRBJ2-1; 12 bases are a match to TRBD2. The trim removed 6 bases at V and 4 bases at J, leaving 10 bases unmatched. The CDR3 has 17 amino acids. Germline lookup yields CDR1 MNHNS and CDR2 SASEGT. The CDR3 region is CASRTSGRGSWYNEQFF. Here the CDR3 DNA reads TGTGCCAGCAGGACTAGCGGGAGAGGGTCTTGGTACAATGAGCAGTTCTTC.

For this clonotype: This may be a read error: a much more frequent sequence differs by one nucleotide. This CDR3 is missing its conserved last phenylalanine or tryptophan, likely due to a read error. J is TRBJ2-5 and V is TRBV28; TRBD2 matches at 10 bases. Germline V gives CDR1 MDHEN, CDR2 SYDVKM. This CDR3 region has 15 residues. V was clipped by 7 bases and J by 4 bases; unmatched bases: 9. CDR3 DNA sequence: TGTGCCAGCACATGGGGAGCGGGAGGGGCAGAGACCCAGTACTCC. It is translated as CASTWGAGGAETQYS.

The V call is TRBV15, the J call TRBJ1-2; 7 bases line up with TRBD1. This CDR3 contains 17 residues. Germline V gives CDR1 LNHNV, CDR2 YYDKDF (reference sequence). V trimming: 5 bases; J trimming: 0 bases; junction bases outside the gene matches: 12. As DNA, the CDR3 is TGTGCCACCAGCCGCGGGACAGCCGACCTATCTAACTATGGCTACACCTTC. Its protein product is CATSRGTADLSNYGYTF.

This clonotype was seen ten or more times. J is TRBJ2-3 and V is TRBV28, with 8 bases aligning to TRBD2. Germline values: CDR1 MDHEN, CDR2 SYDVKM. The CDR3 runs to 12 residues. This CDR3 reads CASRGSGSTQYF. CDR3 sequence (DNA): TGTGCGAGCCGGGGAAGCGGGAGTACGCAGTATTTT. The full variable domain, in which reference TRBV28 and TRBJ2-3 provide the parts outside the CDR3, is DVKVTQSSRYLVKRTGEKVFLECVQDMDHENMFWYRQDPGLGLRLIYFSYDVKMKEKGDIPEGYSVSREKKERFSLILESASTNQTSMYLCASRGSGSTQYFGPGTRLTVL.

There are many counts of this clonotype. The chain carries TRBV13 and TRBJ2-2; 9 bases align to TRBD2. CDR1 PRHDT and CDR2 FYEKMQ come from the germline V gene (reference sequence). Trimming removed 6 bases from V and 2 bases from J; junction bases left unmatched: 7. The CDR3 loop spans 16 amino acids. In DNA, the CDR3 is TGTGCCAGCAGTTTACTAGCGGGTGTAAACACCGGGGAGCTGTTTTTT. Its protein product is CASSLLAGVNTGELFF.

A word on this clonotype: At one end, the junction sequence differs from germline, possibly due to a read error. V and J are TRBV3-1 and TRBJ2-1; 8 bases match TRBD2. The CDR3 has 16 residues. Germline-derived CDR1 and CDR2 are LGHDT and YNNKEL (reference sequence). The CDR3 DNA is TGTGCCCGCAGCCCCTATAGCGGGACCCCCTACAATGAGCAGTTCTTC. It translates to CARSPYSGTPYNEQFF.

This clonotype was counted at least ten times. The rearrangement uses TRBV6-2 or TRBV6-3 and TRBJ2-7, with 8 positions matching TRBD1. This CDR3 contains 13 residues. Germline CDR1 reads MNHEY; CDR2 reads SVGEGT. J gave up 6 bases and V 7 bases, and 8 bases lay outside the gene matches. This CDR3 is CASMKTGVLEQYF. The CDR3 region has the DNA TGTGCCAGCATGAAGACAGGGGTTCTCGAGCAGTACTTC.

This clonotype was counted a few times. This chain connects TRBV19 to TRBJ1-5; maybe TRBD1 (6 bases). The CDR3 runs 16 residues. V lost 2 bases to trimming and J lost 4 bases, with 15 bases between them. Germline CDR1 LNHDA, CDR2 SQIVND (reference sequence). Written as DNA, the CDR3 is TGTGCCAGTAGTATAAGTCCCCGACAGGTAAATCAGCCCCAGCATTTT. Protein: CASSISPRQVNQPQHF.

The CDR3 nucleotides read TGCAGTGCTAGAGCCGGACTAGCGGGGTTCACAGATACGCAGTATTTT. Its translation is CSARAGLAGFTDTQYF. The chain couples TRBV20-1 to TRBJ2-3; 12 bases are a match to TRBD2. V dropped 1 base and J dropped 2; count of bases not matched to a gene: 4. This CDR3 is 16 amino acids long. Germline CDR1 DFQATT, CDR2 SNEGSKA (reference sequence).

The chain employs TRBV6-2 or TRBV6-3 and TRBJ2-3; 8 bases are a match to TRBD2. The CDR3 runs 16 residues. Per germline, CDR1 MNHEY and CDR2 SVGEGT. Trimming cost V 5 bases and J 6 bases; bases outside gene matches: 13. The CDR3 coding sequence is TGTGCCAGCAGTCGCCTACTAGCGGATCCCGCTGATACGCAGTATTTT. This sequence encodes CASSRLLADPADTQYF.

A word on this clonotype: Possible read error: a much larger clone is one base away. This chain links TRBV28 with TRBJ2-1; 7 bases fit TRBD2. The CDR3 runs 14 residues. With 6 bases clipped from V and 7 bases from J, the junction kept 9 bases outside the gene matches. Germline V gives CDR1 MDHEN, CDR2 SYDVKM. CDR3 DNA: TGTGCCAGCAGACCCGGGACTACCGAAAATGAGCAGTTCTTC. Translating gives CASRPGTTENEQFF.

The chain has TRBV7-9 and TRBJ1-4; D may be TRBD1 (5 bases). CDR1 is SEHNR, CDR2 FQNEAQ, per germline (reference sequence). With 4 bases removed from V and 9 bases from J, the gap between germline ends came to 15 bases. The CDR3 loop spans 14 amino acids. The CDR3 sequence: CASSSARVGKKLFF. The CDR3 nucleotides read TGTGCCAGCAGCTCCGCCAGGGTGGGGAAAAAACTGTTTTTT.

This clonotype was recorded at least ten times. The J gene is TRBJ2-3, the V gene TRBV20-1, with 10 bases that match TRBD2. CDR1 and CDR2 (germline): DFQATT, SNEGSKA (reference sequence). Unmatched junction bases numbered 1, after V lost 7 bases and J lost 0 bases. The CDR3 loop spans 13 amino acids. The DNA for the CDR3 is TGCAGTGGACTAGCGGGTAGCACAGATACGCAGTATTTT. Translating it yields CSGLAGSTDTQYF.